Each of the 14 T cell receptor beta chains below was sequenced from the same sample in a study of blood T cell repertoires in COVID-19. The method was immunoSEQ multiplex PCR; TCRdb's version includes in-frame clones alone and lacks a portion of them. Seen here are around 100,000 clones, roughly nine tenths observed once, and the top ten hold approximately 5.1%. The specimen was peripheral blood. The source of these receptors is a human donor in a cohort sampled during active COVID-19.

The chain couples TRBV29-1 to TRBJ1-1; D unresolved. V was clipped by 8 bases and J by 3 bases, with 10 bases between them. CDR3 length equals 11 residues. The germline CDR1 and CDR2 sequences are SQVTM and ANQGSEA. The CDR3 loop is CSSWEDTEAFF. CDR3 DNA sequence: TGCAGCTCCTGGGAGGACACTGAAGCTTTCTTT.

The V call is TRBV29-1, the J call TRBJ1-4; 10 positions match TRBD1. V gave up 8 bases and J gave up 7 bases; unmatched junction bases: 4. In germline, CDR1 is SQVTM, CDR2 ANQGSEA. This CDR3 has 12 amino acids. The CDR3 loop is CSFRDRGEKLFF. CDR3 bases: TGCAGCTTCCGGGACAGGGGTGAAAAACTGTTTTTT.

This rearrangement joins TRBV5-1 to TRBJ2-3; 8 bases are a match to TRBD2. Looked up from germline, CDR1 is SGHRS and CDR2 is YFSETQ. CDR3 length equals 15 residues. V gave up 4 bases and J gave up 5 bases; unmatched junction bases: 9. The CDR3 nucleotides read TGCGCCAGCAGCCTTGGACTAGCCCGGGGAGATACGCAGTATTTT. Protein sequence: CASSLGLARGDTQYF.

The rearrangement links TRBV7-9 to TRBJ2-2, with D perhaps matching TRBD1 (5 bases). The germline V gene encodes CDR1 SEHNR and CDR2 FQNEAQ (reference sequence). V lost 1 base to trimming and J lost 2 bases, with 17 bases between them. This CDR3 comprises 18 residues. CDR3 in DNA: TGTGCCAGCAGCTTAGGTGTATGGGCAGGGCGAAACACCGGGGAGCTGTTTTTT. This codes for CASSLGVWAGRNTGELFF.

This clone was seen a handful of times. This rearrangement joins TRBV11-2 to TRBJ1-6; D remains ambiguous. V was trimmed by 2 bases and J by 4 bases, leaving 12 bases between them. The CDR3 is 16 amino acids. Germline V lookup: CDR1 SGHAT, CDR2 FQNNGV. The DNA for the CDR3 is TGTGCCAGCAGCTTAATGGGCCTTACTTATAATTCACCCCTCCACTTT. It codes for CASSLMGLTYNSPLHF.

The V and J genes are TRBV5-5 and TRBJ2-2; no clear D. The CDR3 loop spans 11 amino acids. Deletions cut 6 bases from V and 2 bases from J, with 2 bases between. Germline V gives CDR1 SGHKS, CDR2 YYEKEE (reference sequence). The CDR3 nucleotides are TGTGCCAGCACAAACACCGGGGAGCTGTTTTTT. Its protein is CASTNTGELFF.

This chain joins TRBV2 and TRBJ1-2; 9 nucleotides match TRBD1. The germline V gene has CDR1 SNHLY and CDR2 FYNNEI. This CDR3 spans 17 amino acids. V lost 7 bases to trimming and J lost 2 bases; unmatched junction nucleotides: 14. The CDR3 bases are TGTGCCAGCACCTGGACGATGACAGGGGGAGCCAACTATGGCTACACCTTC. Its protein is CASTWTMTGGANYGYTF.

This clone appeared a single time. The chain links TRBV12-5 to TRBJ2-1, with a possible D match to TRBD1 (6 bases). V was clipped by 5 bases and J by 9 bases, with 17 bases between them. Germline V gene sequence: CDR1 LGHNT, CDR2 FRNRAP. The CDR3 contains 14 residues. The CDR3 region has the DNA TGTGCTAGTGGTCCTAACACAGGGATCGGTGAGCAGTTCTTC. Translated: CASGPNTGIGEQFF.

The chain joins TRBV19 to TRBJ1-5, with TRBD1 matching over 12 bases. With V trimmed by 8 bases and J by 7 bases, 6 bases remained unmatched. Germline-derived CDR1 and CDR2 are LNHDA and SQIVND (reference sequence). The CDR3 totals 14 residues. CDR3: CASSGTGGGQPQHF. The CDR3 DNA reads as TGTGCCAGTTCCGGGACAGGGGGCGGGCAGCCCCAGCATTTT.

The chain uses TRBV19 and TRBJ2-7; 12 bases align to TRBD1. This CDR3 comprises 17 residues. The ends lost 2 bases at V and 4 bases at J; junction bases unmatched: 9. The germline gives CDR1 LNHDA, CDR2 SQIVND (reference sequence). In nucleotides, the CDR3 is TGTGCCAGTAGTATACTGCCGGGACAGGGGGCGACGTACGAGCAGTACTTC. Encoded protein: CASSILPGQGATYEQYF.

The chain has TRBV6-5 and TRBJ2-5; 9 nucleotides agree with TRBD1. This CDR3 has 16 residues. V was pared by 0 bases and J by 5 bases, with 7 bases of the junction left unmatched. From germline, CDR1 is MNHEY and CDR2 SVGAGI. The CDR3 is CASSYSGTGLSETQYF. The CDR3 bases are TGTGCCAGCAGTTACTCTGGGACAGGGCTATCGGAGACCCAGTACTTC.

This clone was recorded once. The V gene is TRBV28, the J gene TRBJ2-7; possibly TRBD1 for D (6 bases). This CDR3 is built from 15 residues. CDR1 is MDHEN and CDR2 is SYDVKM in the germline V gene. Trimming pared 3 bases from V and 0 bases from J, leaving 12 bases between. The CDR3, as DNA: TGTGCCAGCAGTTTTCAGGGGACCCGCTCCTACGAGCAGTACTTC. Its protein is CASSFQGTRSYEQYF.

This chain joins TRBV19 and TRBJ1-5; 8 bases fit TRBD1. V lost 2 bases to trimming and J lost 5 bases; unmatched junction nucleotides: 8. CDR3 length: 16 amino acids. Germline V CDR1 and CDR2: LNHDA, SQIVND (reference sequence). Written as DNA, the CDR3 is TGTGCCAGTAGTATAACGGGCAGGGGGCTTTATCAGCCCCAGCATTTT. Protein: CASSITGRGLYQPQHF.

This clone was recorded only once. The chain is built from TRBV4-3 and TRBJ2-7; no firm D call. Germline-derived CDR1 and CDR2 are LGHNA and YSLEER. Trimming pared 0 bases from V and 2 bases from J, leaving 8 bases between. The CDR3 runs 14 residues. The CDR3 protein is CASSQDTTTYEQYF. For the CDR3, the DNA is TGCGCCAGCAGCCAAGATACAACCACCTACGAGCAGTACTTC.